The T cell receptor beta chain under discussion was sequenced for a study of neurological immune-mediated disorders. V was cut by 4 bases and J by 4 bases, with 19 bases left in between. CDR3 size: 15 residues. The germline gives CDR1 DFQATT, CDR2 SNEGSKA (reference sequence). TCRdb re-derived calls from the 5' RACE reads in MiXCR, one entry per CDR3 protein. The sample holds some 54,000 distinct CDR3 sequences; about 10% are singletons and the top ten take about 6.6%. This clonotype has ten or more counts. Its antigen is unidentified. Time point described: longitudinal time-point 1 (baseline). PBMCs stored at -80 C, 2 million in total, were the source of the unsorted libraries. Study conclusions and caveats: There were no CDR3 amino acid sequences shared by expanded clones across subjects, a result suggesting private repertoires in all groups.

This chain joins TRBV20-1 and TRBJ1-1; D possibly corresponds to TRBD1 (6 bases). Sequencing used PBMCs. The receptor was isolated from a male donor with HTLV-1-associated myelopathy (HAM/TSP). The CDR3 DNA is TGCAGTGCTAATCTCCAGGGGATAGAGGCCACTGAAGCTTTCTTT. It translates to CSANLQGIEATEAFF.